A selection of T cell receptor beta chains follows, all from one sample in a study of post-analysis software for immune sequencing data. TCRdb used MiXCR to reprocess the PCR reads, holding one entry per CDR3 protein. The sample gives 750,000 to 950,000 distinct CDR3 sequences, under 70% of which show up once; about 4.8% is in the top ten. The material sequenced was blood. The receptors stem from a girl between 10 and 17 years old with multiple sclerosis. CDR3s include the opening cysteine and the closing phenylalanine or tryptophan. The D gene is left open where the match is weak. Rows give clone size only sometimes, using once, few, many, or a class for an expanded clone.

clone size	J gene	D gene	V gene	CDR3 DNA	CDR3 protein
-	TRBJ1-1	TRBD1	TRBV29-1	TGCAGCGGGGGACAGCGGAACACTGAAGCTTTCTTT	CSGGQRNTEAFF
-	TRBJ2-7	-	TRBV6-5	TGTGCCAGCACTCCCGCAAGTGTCAGATCCTACGAGCAGTACTTC	CASTPASVRSYEQYF
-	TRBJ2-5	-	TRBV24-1	TGTGCCACCAGTGATAGTAGCGGACAAGAGACCCAGTACTTC	CATSDSSGQETQYF
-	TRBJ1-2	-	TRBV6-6	TGTGCCAGCAGTTACTCTCCAGACTATGGCTACACCTTC	CASSYSPDYGYTF
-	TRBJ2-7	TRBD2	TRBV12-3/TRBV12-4	TGTGCCAGCAGTATGCCCACTAGCGGGGGATACTACGAGCAGTACTTC	CASSMPTSGGYYEQYF
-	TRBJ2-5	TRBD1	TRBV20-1	TGCAGTGCCAACCGACAGGGCCAGGAGACCCAGTACTTC	CSANRQGQETQYF
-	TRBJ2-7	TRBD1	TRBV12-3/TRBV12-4	TGTGCCAGCAGTAGATCACCGGGACAGGGAGGCGAGCAGTACTTC	CASSRSPGQGGEQYF
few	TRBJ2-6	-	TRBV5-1	TGCGCCAGCAGCTTGGGCGGAGGGGGCCTCTCTGGGGCCAACGTCCTGACTTTC	CASSLGGGGLSGANVLTF
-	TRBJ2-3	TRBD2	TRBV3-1	TGTGCCAGCCACCGAGGACTAGCGGCCCCGGATACGCAGTATTTT	CASHRGLAAPDTQYF
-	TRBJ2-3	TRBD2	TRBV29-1	TGCAGCGTTGAGTTGAGCGGGAGGACAGATACGCAGTATTTT	CSVELSGRTDTQYF
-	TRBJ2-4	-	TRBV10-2	TGCGCCAGCAGTGAGGGAAGGACAAACATTCAGTACTTC	CASSEGRTNIQYF
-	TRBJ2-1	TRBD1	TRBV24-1	TGTGCCACCAGTGATTTAGGAAGGACAGGGGATTCGAAACAGTTCTTC	CATSDLGRTGDSKQFF
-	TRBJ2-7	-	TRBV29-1	TGCAGCGTTGAACATCGGGCTGGGTACGAGCAGTACTTC	CSVEHRAGYEQYF
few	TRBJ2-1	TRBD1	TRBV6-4	TGTGCCAGCAGCCCCTTTTGGACAGGGTCGAATGAGCAGTTCTTC	CASSPFWTGSNEQFF
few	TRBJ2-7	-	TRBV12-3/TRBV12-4	TGTGCCAGCAGTCCAAAGGGGGATCCAACCTACGAGCAGTACTTC	CASSPKGDPTYEQYF
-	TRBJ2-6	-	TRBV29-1	TGCAGCGTTGCGGGGGACTCCAGCTCTGGGGCCAACGTCCTGACTTTC	CSVAGDSSSGANVLTF
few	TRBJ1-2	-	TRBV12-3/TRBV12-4	TGTGCCAGCAGTTTCTCGGCATATGGCTACACCTTC	CASSFSAYGYTF
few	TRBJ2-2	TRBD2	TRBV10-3	TGTGCCATCAGTGAGGGGAGGGTCGCCGGGGAGCTGTTTTTT	CAISEGRVAGELFF
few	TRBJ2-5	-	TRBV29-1	TGCAGCGTGGAGGGACAGAAACTGAACCTCTTAGAGACCCAGTACTTC	CSVEGQKLNLLETQYF
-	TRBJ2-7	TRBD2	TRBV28	TGTGCCAGCATCGGGACTACAGCGCCGGAGCAGTACTTC	CASIGTTAPEQYF
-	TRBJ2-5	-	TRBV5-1	TGCGCCAGCAGCTTGGTGACAGGGAGGTCCTGGGAGACCCAGTACTTC	CASSLVTGRSWETQYF
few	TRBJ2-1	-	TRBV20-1	TGCAGTGCTGTACCCCTGGAGCGAGGAGGGTGCGATGAGCAGTTCTTC	CSAVPLERGGCDEQFF
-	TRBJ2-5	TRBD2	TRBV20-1	TGCAGTGCCGGGACTAGCGGGGGAGCTGAGCAGTACTTC	CSAGTSGGAEQYF
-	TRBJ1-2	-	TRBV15	TGTGCCACCAGCAGAGATGGTGTGGTGGGGTATGGCTACACCTTC	CATSRDGVVGYGYTF
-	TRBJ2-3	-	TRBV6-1	TGTGCCAGCAGTGAAGCCGAGCGCACAGATACGCAGTATTTT	CASSEAERTDTQYF
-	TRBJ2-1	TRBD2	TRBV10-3	TGTGCCATCAGGGAGAATATAGCGGGGGGCCACTACAATGAGCAGTTCTTC	CAIRENIAGGHYNEQFF
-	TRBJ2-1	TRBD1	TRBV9	TGTGCCAGCAGCCCGGGACAGGGGTTTTACAATGAGCAGTTCTTC	CASSPGQGFYNEQFF
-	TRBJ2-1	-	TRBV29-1	TGCAGCGTTCTAACAGGAGCATCCTACAATGAGCAGTTCTTC	CSVLTGASYNEQFF
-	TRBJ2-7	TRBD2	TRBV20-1	TGCAGTGCTAGTGGCTCGTCTAGCGGTTCCTACGAGCAGTACTTC	CSASGSSSGSYEQYF
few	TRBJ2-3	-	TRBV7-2	TGTGCCAGCAGCCAGGCAGGGTGGACCACACCAGATACGCAGTATTTT	CASSQAGWTTPDTQYF
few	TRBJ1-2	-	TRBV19	TGTGCCACCGCACGACAGGCCGCCGGGTTTGGCTACACCTTC	CATARQAAGFGYTF
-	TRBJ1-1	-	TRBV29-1	TGCAGCGGTTGGACCGGTAACCTGAACACTGAAGCTTTCTTT	CSGWTGNLNTEAFF
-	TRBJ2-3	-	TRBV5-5	TGTGCCAGCAGCTTGGGTGGTAGTGGTACGCAGTATTTT	CASSLGGSGTQYF
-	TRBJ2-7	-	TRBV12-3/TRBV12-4	TGTGCCATCCGGATCAAGACAGGGAGGCTCTACGAGCAGTACTTC	CAIRIKTGRLYEQYF
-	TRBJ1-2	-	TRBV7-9	TGTGCCAGCAGCTTAGAAATCGGGTCCAACTATGGCTACACCTTC	CASSLEIGSNYGYTF
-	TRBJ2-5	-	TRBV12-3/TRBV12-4	TGTGCCAGTACCAGGGCAGGGAGAGAGGAGACCCAGTACTTC	CASTRAGREETQYF
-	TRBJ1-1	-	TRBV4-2	TGTGCCAGCAGCTCGATGGCGGGGGGGCGAAACACTGAAGCTTTCTTT	CASSSMAGGRNTEAFF
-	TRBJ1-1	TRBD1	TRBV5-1	TGCGCCAGTAACAGGGGGCAGAGCACTGAAGCTTTCTTT	CASNRGQSTEAFF
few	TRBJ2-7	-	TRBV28	TGTGCCAGCAGTTTGGGTCGGGCAGTCTACGAGCAGTACTTC	CASSLGRAVYEQYF
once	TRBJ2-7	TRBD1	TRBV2	TGTGCCAGGAGAGAGGGGACAGGGGGAAGTTACGAGCAGTACTTC	CARREGTGGSYEQYF
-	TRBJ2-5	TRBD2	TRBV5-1	TGCGCCAGCAGCTTGACTTGGCGGGGGGCCCGTCCGACCCAGTACTTC	CASSLTWRGARPTQYF
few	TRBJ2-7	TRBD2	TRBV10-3	TGTGCCATCAGTAGGGGACTAGCGGAGACCTACGAGCAGTACTTC	CAISRGLAETYEQYF
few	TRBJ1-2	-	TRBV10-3	TGTGCCATCAGTGAGAGGGACATGGCTAACTATGGCTACACCTTC	CAISERDMANYGYTF
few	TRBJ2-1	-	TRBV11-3	TGTGCCAGCAGCCCACAAACCGGGACAAGTTACAATGAGCAGTTCTTC	CASSPQTGTSYNEQFF
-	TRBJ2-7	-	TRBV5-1	TGCGCCAGCCACGCCGGGGACACCAGCTACGAGCAGTACTTC	CASHAGDTSYEQYF
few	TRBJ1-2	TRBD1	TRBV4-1	TGCGCCAGCAGCCAAGCCGGGACAGGGAGGAAATATGGCTACACCTTC	CASSQAGTGRKYGYTF
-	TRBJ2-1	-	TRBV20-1	TGCAGTGCTCGTATAGAGGGAGGGGGCGCCCGGCCCAATGAGCAGTTCTTC	CSARIEGGGARPNEQFF
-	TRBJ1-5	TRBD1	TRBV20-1	TGCAGTGCTTGGGACAGGGTCTTCAATCAGCCCCAGCATTTT	CSAWDRVFNQPQHF